This T cell receptor (beta chain) was profiled in a study of cytomegalovirus exposure and HLA in healthy donors. Study-wide context: Earlier, fewer than 130 million unique TCR beta sequences were recovered from some 200 million T cells by an analysis. Study results and caveats: TCR beta V- and J-gene trimming, according to a later analysis, was linked to a missense DCLRE1C variant.

PCR amplification relied on 60 Vbeta primers (plus 13 Jbeta primers). The protocol was immunoSEQ multiplex PCR, while the TCRdb copy is restricted to in-frame clones and leaves out a portion. The table includes over 100,000 clones, around 79% detected once. The CDR3 extends over 14 amino acids. V was pared by 8 bases and J by 4 bases, with 18 bases between. Germline-derived CDR1 and CDR2 are MNHEY and SMNVEV (reference sequence). This clone occurred a few times. Antigen: not known. Sequences were obtained from PBMCs. The source is a man in his 60s in good health and CMV-seropositive. J is TRBJ2-7 and V is TRBV27, with TRBD2 as a possible D gene (7 bases). For the CDR3, the DNA is TGTGCCAGCCCCCACGGGGGGCCGCATTACGAGCAGTACTTC. Translated: CASPHGGPHYEQYF.